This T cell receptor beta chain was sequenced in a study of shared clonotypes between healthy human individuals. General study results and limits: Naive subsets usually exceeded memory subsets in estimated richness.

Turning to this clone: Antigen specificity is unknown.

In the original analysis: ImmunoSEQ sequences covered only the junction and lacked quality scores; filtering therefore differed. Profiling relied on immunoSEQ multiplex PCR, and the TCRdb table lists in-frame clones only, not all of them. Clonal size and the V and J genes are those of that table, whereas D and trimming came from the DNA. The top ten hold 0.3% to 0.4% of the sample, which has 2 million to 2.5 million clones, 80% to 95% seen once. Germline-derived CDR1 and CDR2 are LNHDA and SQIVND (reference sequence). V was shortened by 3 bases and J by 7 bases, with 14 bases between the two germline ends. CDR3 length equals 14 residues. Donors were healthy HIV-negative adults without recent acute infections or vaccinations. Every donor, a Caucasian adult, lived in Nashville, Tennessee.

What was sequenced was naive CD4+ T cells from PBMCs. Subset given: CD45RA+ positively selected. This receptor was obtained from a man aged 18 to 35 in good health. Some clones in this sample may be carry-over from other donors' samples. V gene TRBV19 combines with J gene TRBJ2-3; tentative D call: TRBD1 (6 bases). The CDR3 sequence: CASSIGAGVNTQYF. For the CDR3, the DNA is TGTGCCAGTAGTATCGGGGCAGGGGTCAATACGCAGTATTTT.